The 25 T cell receptor beta chains listed next were all sequenced from one sample in a study of monozygotic twins with inflammatory bowel disease. TCRdb reanalyzed the 5' RACE reads and collapses them to one entry per CDR3 protein, without DNA. Its listing shows about 160,000 distinct CDR3 sequences. Sample: blood. The receptors were sampled from a human donor with ulcerative colitis or Crohn's disease, or a healthy co-twin of an affected twin (not recorded which).

The chain has TRBV30 and TRBJ1-6; TCRdb designates TRBD1, a call that cannot be tested without DNA. Germline lookup yields CDR1 GTSNPN and CDR2 SVGIG (reference sequence). CDR3 length: 13 amino acids. CDR3 amino acids: CAWTVSGDSPLHF. The whole variable domain, remainder taken from reference TRBV30 and TRBJ1-6, is SQTIHQWPATLVQPVGSPLSLECTVEGTSNPNLYWYRQAAGRGLQLLFYSVGIGQISSEVPQNLSASRPQDRQFILSSKKLLLSDSGFYLCAWTVSGDSPLHFGNGTRLTVT.

The J gene is TRBJ2-5, the V gene TRBV30; TCRdb names TRBD2, which stays unverified in the absence of DNA. CDR1 is GTSNPN, CDR2 SVGIG, per germline (reference sequence). The CDR3 consists of 15 residues. CDR3 residues: CAWRVPLAGAETQYF. The variable domain in full, with the rest retrieved from reference TRBV30 and TRBJ2-5, is SQTIHQWPATLVQPVGSPLSLECTVEGTSNPNLYWYRQAAGRGLQLLFYSVGIGQISSEVPQNLSASRPQDRQFILSSKKLLLSDSGFYLCAWRVPLAGAETQYFGPGTRLLVL.

This chain links TRBV6-1 with TRBJ2-2; TCRdb's D call of TRBD1 is untestable without DNA. Germline values: CDR1 MNHNS, CDR2 SASEGT. The length of the CDR3 is 15 residues. CDR3 amino acids: CASSPPTGSTGELFF.

The gene calls are TRBV5-1 and TRBJ2-1; TCRdb designates TRBD2, a call that cannot be tested without DNA. Per the germline V gene, CDR1 is SGHRS and CDR2 is YFSETQ. This CDR3 contains 15 residues. CDR3 amino acids: CASSYKARGDNEQFF.

The V call is TRBV4-1, the J call TRBJ2-5; TCRdb gives TRBD2 as the D gene, but with no DNA this cannot be confirmed. This CDR3 contains 17 residues. CDR1 is MGHRA and CDR2 is YSYEKL in the germline V gene. This CDR3 reads CASSQDPTSGREETQYF.

J is TRBJ2-1 and V is TRBV5-1; TCRdb calls TRBD1, which cannot be checked without DNA. Germline CDR1 reads SGHRS; CDR2 reads YFSETQ. CDR3 length: 15 amino acids. The CDR3 protein is CASSPVGRTNNEQFF.

The J gene is TRBJ2-7, the V gene TRBV29-1. Per the germline V gene, CDR1 is SQVTM and CDR2 is ANQGSEA. The CDR3 spans 13 residues. The CDR3 loop is CSGLSASSYEQYF.

The rearrangement joins TRBV18 to TRBJ1-1; TCRdb reports TRBD1, a call that lacks DNA to check it against. The CDR3 spans 14 residues. The germline gives CDR1 KGHSH, CDR2 LQKENI. CDR3 amino acids: CASSLRQENTEAFF.

The chain recombines TRBV27 with TRBJ1-1. The germline V gene has CDR1 MNHEY and CDR2 SMNVEV (reference sequence). This CDR3 spans 13 amino acids. The CDR3 loop reads CASSLWVSTEAFF.

The J gene is TRBJ2-2, the V gene TRBV5-5; TCRdb lists TRBD2, though no DNA is available to test this call. The CDR3 extends over 17 amino acids. CDR1 is SGHKS, CDR2 YYEKEE, per germline (reference sequence). The CDR3 is CASSQTSGRVNTGELFF.

V is TRBV5-1 and J is TRBJ1-1; TCRdb's D call, TRBD1, is unchecked because there is no DNA. The germline V gene encodes CDR1 SGHRS and CDR2 YFSETQ. The CDR3 sequence is 14 residues long. The CDR3 is CASSLSGGAPEAFF.

V usage is TRBV6-6 and J usage is TRBJ2-7; absent DNA, TCRdb's TRBD2 call cannot be checked. The CDR3 loop spans 14 amino acids. Germline lookup yields CDR1 MNHNY and CDR2 SVGAGI (reference sequence). CDR3 region: CASSSTSGSDEQYF.

The genes are TRBV19 and TRBJ1-2. This CDR3 is 19 amino acids long. Germline loops: CDR1 LNHDA, CDR2 SQIVND (reference sequence). CDR3 in amino acids: CASSIYELHFQGRDYGYTF.

The chain links TRBV15 to TRBJ1-4; the TRBD1 assignment by TCRdb is unverifiable without DNA. Germline CDR1 reads LNHNV; CDR2 reads YYDKDF (reference sequence). The length of the CDR3 is 15 residues. CDR3 residues: CATLLPGQGNEKLFF.

This chain connects TRBV20-1 to TRBJ2-1; checking the TCRdb D call of TRBD2 is not possible without DNA. The CDR3 spans 17 residues. Germline CDR1 is DFQATT and CDR2 is SNEGSKA (reference sequence). This CDR3 reads CSARLGLIAGGTNEQFF.

This chain's CDR3 is CSARGQRELAKNIQYF. The V gene is TRBV20-1, the J gene TRBJ2-4; TCRdb proposes TRBD2, but this gene call is untestable without DNA. The length of the CDR3 is 16 residues. Per germline, CDR1 DFQATT and CDR2 SNEGSKA (reference sequence).

The genes are TRBV6-2 or TRBV6-3 and TRBJ2-5; the D call from TCRdb, TRBD1, cannot be confirmed without DNA. Germline V lookup: CDR1 MNHEY, CDR2 SVGEGT. The CDR3 is 15 amino acids. The CDR3 is CASSSGGTQQETQYF.

The chain uses TRBV19 and TRBJ2-1; TCRdb reports TRBD1, a call that lacks DNA to check it against. CDR1 and CDR2 (germline): LNHDA, SQIVND (reference sequence). The CDR3 is 16 amino acids. CDR3 residues: CASTGASAALYNEQFF.

This chain joins TRBV14 and TRBJ2-5. The germline V gene encodes CDR1 SGHDN and CDR2 FVKESK. The CDR3 sequence is 15 residues long. Here the CDR3 reads CASSQSTVGWETQYF.

V is TRBV13 and J is TRBJ2-7; there is no DNA to check the TCRdb D call of TRBD1. CDR1 is PRHDT, CDR2 FYEKMQ, per germline (reference sequence). The CDR3 spans 12 residues. CDR3 residues: CASSSVPTGQYF.

The chain is built from TRBV7-9 and TRBJ2-7; TCRdb returns TRBD1, unconfirmable since there is no DNA. Germline V gene lookup returns CDR1 SEHNR and CDR2 FQNEAQ (reference sequence). The CDR3 totals 14 residues. The CDR3 sequence: CASSSSQGADEQYF.

The chain is built from TRBV20-1 and TRBJ2-3; with no DNA, the TCRdb D assignment of TRBD1 cannot be verified. This CDR3 has 15 residues. The germline V gene has CDR1 DFQATT and CDR2 SNEGSKA (reference sequence). The CDR3 loop is CSAARNPVRLRPQYF.

The chain joins TRBV18 to TRBJ1-5. CDR1 is KGHSH, CDR2 LQKENI, per germline. This CDR3 region has 12 residues. CDR3 sequence reads: CASSPRNQPQHF.

The chain has TRBV5-1 and TRBJ1-1. CDR3 size: 14 residues. CDR1 and CDR2 from the germline V gene are SGHRS and YFSETQ. This chain's CDR3 is CASSLTGINTEAFF.

CDR3 loop: CASRLQGASYEQYF. The chain uses TRBV5-8 and TRBJ2-7; the D gene TCRdb calls, TRBD1, cannot be checked with no DNA. Germline loops: CDR1 SGHTS, CDR2 YDEGEE. The CDR3 totals 14 residues.